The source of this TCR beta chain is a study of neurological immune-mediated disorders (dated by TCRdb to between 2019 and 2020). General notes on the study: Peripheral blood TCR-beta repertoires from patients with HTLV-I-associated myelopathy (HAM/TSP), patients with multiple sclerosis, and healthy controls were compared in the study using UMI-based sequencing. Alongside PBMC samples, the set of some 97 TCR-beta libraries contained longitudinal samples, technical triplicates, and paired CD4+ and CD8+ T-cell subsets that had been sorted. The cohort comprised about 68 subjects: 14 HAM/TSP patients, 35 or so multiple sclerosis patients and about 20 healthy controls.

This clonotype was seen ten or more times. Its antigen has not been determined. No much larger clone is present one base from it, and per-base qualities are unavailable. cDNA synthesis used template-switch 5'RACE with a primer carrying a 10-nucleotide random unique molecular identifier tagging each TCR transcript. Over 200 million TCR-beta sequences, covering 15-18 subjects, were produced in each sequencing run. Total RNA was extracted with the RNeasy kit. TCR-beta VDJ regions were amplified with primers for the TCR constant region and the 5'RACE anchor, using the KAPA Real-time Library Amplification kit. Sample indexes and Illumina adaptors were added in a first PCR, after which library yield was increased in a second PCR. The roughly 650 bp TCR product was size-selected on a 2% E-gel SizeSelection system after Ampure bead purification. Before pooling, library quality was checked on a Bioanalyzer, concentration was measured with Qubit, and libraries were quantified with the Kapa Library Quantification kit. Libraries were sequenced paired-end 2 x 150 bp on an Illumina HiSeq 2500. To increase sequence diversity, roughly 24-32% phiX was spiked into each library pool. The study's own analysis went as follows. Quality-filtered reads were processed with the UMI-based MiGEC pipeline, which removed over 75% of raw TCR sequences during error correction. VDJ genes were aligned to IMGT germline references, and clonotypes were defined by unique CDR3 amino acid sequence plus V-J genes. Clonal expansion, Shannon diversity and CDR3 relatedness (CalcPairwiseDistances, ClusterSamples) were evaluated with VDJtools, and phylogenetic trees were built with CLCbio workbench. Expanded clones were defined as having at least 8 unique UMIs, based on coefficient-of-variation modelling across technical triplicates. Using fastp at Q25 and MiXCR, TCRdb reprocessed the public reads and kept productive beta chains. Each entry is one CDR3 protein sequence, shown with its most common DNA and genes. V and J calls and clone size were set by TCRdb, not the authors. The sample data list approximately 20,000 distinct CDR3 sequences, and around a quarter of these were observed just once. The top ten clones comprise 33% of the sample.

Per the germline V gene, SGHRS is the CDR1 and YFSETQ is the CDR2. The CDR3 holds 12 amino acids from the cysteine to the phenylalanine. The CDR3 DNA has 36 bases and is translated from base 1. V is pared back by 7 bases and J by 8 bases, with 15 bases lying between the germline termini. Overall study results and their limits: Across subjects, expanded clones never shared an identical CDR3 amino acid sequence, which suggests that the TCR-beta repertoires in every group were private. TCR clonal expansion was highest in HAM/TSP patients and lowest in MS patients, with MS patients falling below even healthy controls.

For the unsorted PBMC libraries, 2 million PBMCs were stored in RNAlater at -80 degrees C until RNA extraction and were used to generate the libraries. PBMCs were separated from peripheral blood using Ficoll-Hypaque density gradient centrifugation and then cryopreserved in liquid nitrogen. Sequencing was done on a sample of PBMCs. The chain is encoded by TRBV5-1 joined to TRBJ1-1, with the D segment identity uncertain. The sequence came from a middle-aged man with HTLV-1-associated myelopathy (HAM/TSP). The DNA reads TGCGCCAGCGGAGGCTTTGGGGTCGAAGCTTTCTTT. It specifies CASGGFGVEAFF.